A selection of T cell receptor beta chains follows, all from one sample in a study of blood T cells in healthy people across ages. From the 5' RACE reads, TCRdb called clonotypes with MiXCR, one entry per CDR3 protein. The table has under 700,000 distinct CDR3 sequences, less than 25% seen once. Separately, the same data were catalogued under a study of T cells of mothers and their children.

The specimen was blood. The receptors were sampled from a boy between 10 and 17 years old in good health. The CDR3 runs from the conserved cysteine through the conserved F or W. Fields, in order: clone size, D gene, J gene, V gene, CDR3 protein, CDR3 DNA. A D gene is named only where the DNA matches it firmly. Clone size is shown for a subset of rows, as once, few, many or a class of expanded clone.

clone size: -
D gene: TRBD2
J gene: TRBJ2-5
V gene: TRBV6-2/TRBV6-3
CDR3 protein: CASSYALAGGKETQYF
CDR3 DNA: TGTGCCAGCAGCTATGCTCTAGCGGGAGGAAAAGAGACCCAGTACTTC

clone size: -
D gene: TRBD2
J gene: TRBJ2-7
V gene: TRBV7-9
CDR3 protein: CASSLERLAGTYEQYF
CDR3 DNA: TGTGCCAGCAGCTTAGAACGACTAGCGGGCACCTACGAGCAGTACTTC

clone size: few
D gene: -
J gene: TRBJ1-2
V gene: TRBV3-1
CDR3 protein: CASSQYASGPSTGYTF
CDR3 DNA: TGTGCCAGCAGCCAGTATGCCTCGGGCCCGAGTACTGGCTACACCTTC

clone size: once
D gene: TRBD2
J gene: TRBJ2-7
V gene: TRBV20-1
CDR3 protein: CSGAGEDLYWEQYF
CDR3 DNA: TGCAGTGGAGCGGGAGAGGATCTCTATTGGGAGCAGTACTTC

clone size: many
D gene: -
J gene: TRBJ2-6
V gene: TRBV6-5
CDR3 protein: CASSYQGSGANVLTF
CDR3 DNA: TGTGCCAGCAGTTATCAGGGCTCTGGGGCCAACGTCCTGACTTTC

clone size: few
D gene: -
J gene: TRBJ2-1
V gene: TRBV4-3
CDR3 protein: CASSQEKSSDEQFF
CDR3 DNA: TGCGCCAGCAGCCAAGAAAAAAGTTCAGATGAGCAGTTCTTC

clone size: many
D gene: -
J gene: TRBJ2-3
V gene: TRBV3-1
CDR3 protein: CASSQAVASTDTQYF
CDR3 DNA: TGTGCCAGCAGCCAAGCAGTCGCTAGCACAGATACGCAGTATTTT

clone size: few
D gene: -
J gene: TRBJ2-2
V gene: TRBV11-2
CDR3 protein: CASSLQTPTVLNTGELFF
CDR3 DNA: TGTGCCAGCAGCTTACAGACGCCGACTGTCCTAAACACCGGGGAGCTGTTTTTT

clone size: few
D gene: TRBD2
J gene: TRBJ2-3
V gene: TRBV7-9
CDR3 protein: CASSLQAGGPTDTQYF
CDR3 DNA: TGTGCCAGCAGCCTACAAGCGGGAGGGCCTACAGATACGCAGTATTTT

clone size: -
D gene: -
J gene: TRBJ2-7
V gene: TRBV4-2
CDR3 protein: CASSSLMDYEQYF
CDR3 DNA: TGTGCCAGCAGCTCCCTAATGGATTACGAGCAGTACTTC

clone size: few
D gene: TRBD1
J gene: TRBJ1-4
V gene: TRBV30
CDR3 protein: CAWSVPGTGGEKLFF
CDR3 DNA: TGTGCCTGGAGTGTCCCCGGGACAGGGGGTGAAAAACTGTTTTTT